In this sample, the clone carrying this T cell receptor (beta chain) turned up a few times. Sample-barcoded 5' priming and a J-beta primer mix drove a second PCR of roughly 7 to 11 cycles. One entry per CDR3 protein, called by TCRdb with MiXCR from the 5' RACE reads. The sample comprises about 970,000 distinct CDR3 sequences, roughly half of which are singletons, and 20% to 25% rests with the top ten. This specimen comes from a study of blood T cells in healthy people across ages. Overall study context: Template switching caught about one barcoded beta molecule for each two T cells.

Germline V lookup: CDR1 SGHTA, CDR2 FQGNSA. Trimming left V 5 bases short and J 2 bases short, with 29 bases between. The CDR3 is 20 residues long. Per sample, at least 5 micrograms of total RNA were extracted. The sample was blood. The chain joins TRBV7-2 to TRBJ2-3; TRBD1 or TRBD2 may be the D gene (5 bases each). The TCR was taken from a woman aged 60-75 years in good health. The DNA for the CDR3 is TGTGCCAGCAGCGACCGGATTGGGACGGTCCGTCGCCCTTACACAGATACGCAGTATTTT. Amino acid sequence: CASSDRIGTVRRPYTDTQYF. Full variable domain (rest looked up from reference TRBV7-2 and TRBJ2-3): GAGVSQSPSNKVTEKGKDVELRCDPISGHTALYWYRQSLGQGLEFLIYFQGNSAPDKSGLPSDRFSAERTGGSVSTLTIQRTQQEDSAVYLCASSDRIGTVRRPYTDTQYFGPGTRLTVL.